This T cell receptor (beta chain) emerged from a study of CXCR3-negative and CXCR3-positive naive CD8 T cells. Findings and caveats of the study: Comparison of naive cells showed more hydrophobic TRB CDR3s in CXCR3-positive than in CXCR3-negative naive cells.

The CDR3 covers 13 residues. Remarks on this clonotype: Its target is not known.

Via 5' RACE with UMI labels, TRB cDNA libraries were prepared. From its re-call of the 5' RACE reads, TCRdb lists each CDR3 protein once, without DNA. This sample's table reports 150,000 to 180,000 distinct CDR3 sequences. The source material was naive CXCR3+ CD8+ T cells from blood. Subset described: CD45RO-CCR7+CD27+CD95- naive CD8+ T cells expressing CXCR3 (TNR3+). This rearrangement joins TRBV12-3 or TRBV12-4 to TRBJ2-3; TCRdb's D call of TRBD1 is untestable without DNA. The receptor's source is a human donor in good health. Some clones in this sample may be carry-over from other donors' samples. CDR3 loop: CASSPRVTDTQYF.